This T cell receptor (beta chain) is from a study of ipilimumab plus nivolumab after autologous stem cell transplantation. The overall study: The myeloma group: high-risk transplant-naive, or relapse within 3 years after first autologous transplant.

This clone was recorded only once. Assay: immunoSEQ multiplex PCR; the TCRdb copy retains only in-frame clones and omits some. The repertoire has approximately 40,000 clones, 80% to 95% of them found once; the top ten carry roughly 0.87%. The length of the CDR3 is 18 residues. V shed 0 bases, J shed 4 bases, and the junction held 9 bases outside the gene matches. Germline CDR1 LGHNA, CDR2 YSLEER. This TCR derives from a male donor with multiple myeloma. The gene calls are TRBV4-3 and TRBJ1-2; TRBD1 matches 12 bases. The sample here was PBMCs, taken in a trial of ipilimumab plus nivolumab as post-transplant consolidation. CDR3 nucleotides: TGCGCCAGCAGCCAAGAAAGGGGGACAGGGGGCGCGGTCTATGGCTACACCTTC. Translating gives CASSQERGTGGAVYGYTF.